Listed below are T cell receptor beta chains from one sample, sequenced in a study of PD-1 blockade in classical Hodgkin lymphoma. The data were produced by immunoSEQ multiplex PCR, yet TCRdb's version contains in-frame clones alone and is incomplete. In the table there are 53,000 or so clones, about 84% of which are singletons. This material consisted of peripheral blood mononuclear cells (PBMCs), taken at baseline. The receptor source for this set is a human donor with classical Hodgkin lymphoma. Both conserved end residues are part of each CDR3. A D gene is named only where the DNA matches it firmly. Not every row has a clone size; where given, it reads once, few, many or a size class.

clone size | J gene | D gene | V gene | CDR3 protein | CDR3 DNA
few | TRBJ1-3 | - | TRBV11-2 | CASSLESRNTIYF | TGTGCCAGCAGCTTAGAAAGTAGAAACACCATATATTTT
- | TRBJ1-5 | - | TRBV10-3 | CAISEIAGLGNQPQHF | TGTGCCATCAGTGAGATTGCGGGGCTGGGCAATCAGCCCCAGCATTTT
- | TRBJ2-7 | - | TRBV21-1 | CASSTWGPGQGAFGREQYF | TGTGCCAGCAGCACCTGGGGACCGGGACAGGGTGCGTTTGGACGCGAGCAGTACTTC
once | TRBJ2-1 | - | TRBV7-9 | CANLGHRGEQFF | TGTGCCAATTTGGGACACCGGGGTGAGCAGTTCTTC
- | TRBJ2-1 | TRBD2 | TRBV4-3 | CASSHELAGVSYNEQFF | TGCGCCAGCAGCCATGAATTAGCGGGTGTGTCCTACAATGAGCAGTTCTTC
few | TRBJ2-3 | TRBD1 | TRBV5-1 | CASSLLQGSTDTQYF | TGCGCCAGCAGCTTGTTACAGGGGAGCACAGATACGCAGTATTTT
- | TRBJ2-5 | TRBD2 | TRBV5-1 | CASSPRTSGGETQYF | TGCGCCAGCAGCCCCAGGACTAGCGGAGGAGAGACCCAGTACTTC
- | TRBJ2-1 | - | TRBV9 | CASSEKGNEQFF | TGTGCCAGCAGCGAAAAAGGCAATGAGCAGTTCTTC
- | TRBJ1-2 | TRBD1 | TRBV6-6 | CASSGTGQGNYGYTF | TGTGCCAGCAGTGGCACGGGACAGGGAAACTATGGCTACACCTTC
once | TRBJ1-2 | - | TRBV6-6 | CASSSPPGQRNYGYTF | TGTGCCAGCAGTTCGCCCCCCGGACAGCGGAACTATGGCTACACCTTC
few | TRBJ2-3 | TRBD1 | TRBV11-3 | CASSHGTEEVGDTQYF | TGTGCCAGCAGCCATGGGACAGAGGAAGTGGGAGATACGCAGTATTTT
- | TRBJ2-1 | - | TRBV19 | CASSIVGEAVTYNEQFF | TGTGCCAGTAGTATAGTGGGAGAAGCGGTAACCTACAATGAGCAGTTCTTC
- | TRBJ2-3 | TRBD1 | TRBV5-1 | CASSLIFGQDTDTQYF | TGCGCCAGCAGCTTGATTTTCGGACAGGACACAGATACGCAGTATTTT
- | TRBJ2-7 | - | TRBV4-3 | CASSQDRVASREQYF | TGCGCCAGCAGCCAAGATAGGGTAGCCTCTCGGGAGCAGTACTTC
- | TRBJ2-7 | - | TRBV27 | CASSRGGAYEQYF | TGTGCCAGCAGTCGCGGTGGAGCCTACGAGCAGTACTTC
- | TRBJ2-6 | - | TRBV4-3 | CASSQDGINSGANVLTF | TGCGCCAGCAGCCAAGATGGGATTAACTCTGGGGCCAACGTCCTGACTTTC
- | TRBJ2-2 | TRBD1 | TRBV5-1 | CASSGRTGGFVGELFF | TGCGCCAGCAGCGGCCGGACAGGGGGCTTTGTTGGGGAGCTGTTTTTT
- | TRBJ1-4 | - | TRBV9 | CASSKLGAGEKLFF | TGTGCCAGCAGCAAACTAGGGGCGGGTGAAAAACTGTTTTTT
medium-sized | TRBJ2-1 | - | TRBV7-9 | CASLGGFEQFF | TGTGCCAGCCTCGGAGGGTTTGAGCAGTTCTTC
- | TRBJ2-1 | TRBD1 | TRBV2 | CASSDPGGNGNNEQFF | TGTGCCAGCAGTGACCCAGGGGGCAATGGAAACAATGAGCAGTTCTTC
- | TRBJ2-3 | TRBD2 | TRBV5-1 | CASSSGTRRADTQYF | TGCGCCAGCAGCTCCGGGACTAGGAGGGCAGATACGCAGTATTTT
- | TRBJ2-3 | TRBD2 | TRBV30 | CAWRGLAGGGTQYF | TGTGCCTGGAGGGGACTAGCGGGAGGGGGTACGCAGTATTTT
- | TRBJ2-1 | TRBD2 | TRBV27 | CASSLVAGRLYNEQFF | TGTGCCAGCAGTTTGGTAGCGGGGCGCCTTTACAATGAGCAGTTCTTC
- | TRBJ2-1 | TRBD2 | TRBV9 | CASSVSVGKSGDNEQFF | TGTGCCAGCAGCGTATCGGTTGGAAAGAGCGGGGACAATGAGCAGTTCTTC
- | TRBJ2-1 | - | TRBV7-2 | CASSPPGTPTGNEQFF | TGTGCCAGCAGCCCCCCTGGGACTCCGACGGGCAATGAGCAGTTCTTC
- | TRBJ2-7 | TRBD1 | TRBV9 | CASSVGGGPGGEQYF | TGTGCCAGCAGCGTAGGAGGGGGCCCTGGGGGCGAGCAGTACTTC
- | TRBJ2-7 | - | TRBV9 | CASSVGGGGHYEQYF | TGTGCCAGCAGCGTAGGTGGAGGGGGTCACTACGAGCAGTACTTC
- | TRBJ1-4 | - | TRBV18 | CASSPRTAAGETNEKLFF | TGTGCCAGCTCACCACGGACTGCAGCCGGTGAAACTAATGAAAAACTGTTTTTT
- | TRBJ2-1 | TRBD2 | TRBV29-1 | CSVRGRGHNEQFF | TGCAGCGTTCGCGGGAGGGGCCACAATGAGCAGTTCTTC
- | TRBJ1-2 | - | TRBV14 | CASSLGTAFGYTF | TGTGCCAGCAGCCTCGGGACGGCCTTTGGCTACACCTTC
- | TRBJ1-1 | - | TRBV11-3 | CASSLEWGNTEAFF | TGTGCCAGCAGCTTAGAATGGGGCAACACTGAAGCTTTCTTT
- | TRBJ2-1 | - | TRBV6-1 | CASSYGGEQFF | TGTGCCAGCAGTTACGGAGGTGAGCAGTTCTTC
once | TRBJ2-2 | - | TRBV29-1 | CSAQGSGLTGELFF | TGCAGCGCCCAGGGGTCAGGGCTGACCGGGGAGCTGTTTTTT
- | TRBJ1-2 | - | TRBV18 | CASSPDGSYYGYTF | TGTGCCAGCTCACCGGATGGGTCGTACTATGGCTACACCTTC
- | TRBJ2-6 | TRBD1 | TRBV6-1 | CASSGTGHLSDGANVLTF | TGTGCCAGCAGTGGGACAGGGCACCTTAGTGACGGGGCCAACGTCCTGACTTTC
- | TRBJ1-2 | - | TRBV7-9 | CASSLSNLYGYTF | TGTGCCAGCAGCTTATCTAACCTTTATGGCTACACCTTC
once | TRBJ2-1 | - | TRBV18 | CASSLALSYNEQFF | TGTGCCAGCTCACTCGCATTGTCCTACAATGAGCAGTTCTTC
- | TRBJ1-1 | - | TRBV6-5 | CASSYGGRTSTEAFF | TGTGCCAGCAGTTACGGAGGACGTACGAGCACTGAAGCTTTCTTT
- | TRBJ1-1 | - | TRBV7-9 | CASSLQGEAFF | TGTGCCAGCAGCTTACAGGGGGAAGCTTTCTTT
- | TRBJ2-1 | - | TRBV9 | CASSVAPGGSGEQFF | TGTGCCAGCAGCGTAGCCCCTGGGGGTTCGGGTGAGCAGTTCTTC
few | TRBJ1-5 | TRBD1 | TRBV6-1 | CASKEPGQSNQPQHF | TGTGCCAGCAAAGAACCGGGACAGAGCAATCAGCCCCAGCATTTT
- | TRBJ2-4 | - | TRBV7-2 | CASSERLHRRIQYF | TGTGCCAGCAGCGAGAGACTCCACAGGCGCATTCAGTACTTC
- | TRBJ1-3 | - | TRBV13 | CASSPQQGLGNTIYF | TGTGCCAGCAGCCCCCAGCAGGGACTTGGAAACACCATATATTTT
- | TRBJ2-5 | TRBD2 | TRBV9 | CASSVGLMAGGGETQYF | TGTGCCAGCAGCGTAGGCTTAATGGCGGGAGGGGGAGAGACCCAGTACTTC
- | TRBJ2-1 | TRBD2 | TRBV30 | CAWEGGAGENEQFF | TGTGCCTGGGAGGGCGGGGCGGGAGAAAATGAGCAGTTCTTC
- | TRBJ2-3 | TRBD2 | TRBV5-6 | CASSLIPSGSTDTQYF | TGTGCCAGCAGCTTAATCCCTAGCGGGAGTACAGATACGCAGTATTTT
once | TRBJ2-2 | - | TRBV30 | CAWSVPDRGTGELFF | TGTGCCTGGAGTGTCCCAGATCGGGGCACCGGGGAGCTGTTTTTT
- | TRBJ2-7 | TRBD1 | TRBV30 | CAWVGQGGHEQYF | TGTGCCTGGGTGGGACAGGGCGGCCACGAGCAGTACTTC
- | TRBJ2-1 | - | TRBV4-1 | CASSQDSSRDEQFF | TGCGCCAGCAGCCAAGACAGTTCTCGGGATGAGCAGTTCTTC
- | TRBJ2-2 | - | TRBV5-1 | CASTETSNTGELFF | TGCGCCAGCACAGAGACTTCGAACACCGGGGAGCTGTTTTTT
- | TRBJ2-5 | TRBD2 | TRBV11-1 | CASSSGLAGKTQYF | TGTGCCAGCAGCTCGGGACTAGCGGGAAAGACCCAGTACTTC
- | TRBJ1-5 | - | TRBV6-5 | CASSYSGQPQHF | TGTGCCAGCAGTTACAGCGGTCAGCCCCAGCATTTT
- | TRBJ2-2 | TRBD1 | TRBV28 | CASSLTGGNSGELFF | TGTGCCAGCAGCCTGACAGGGGGCAACAGCGGGGAGCTGTTTTTT
- | TRBJ2-5 | - | TRBV6-7 | CANLGRGCETQYF | TGTGCCAACTTAGGCCGGGGGTGCGAGACCCAGTACTTC
- | TRBJ2-5 | TRBD2 | TRBV11-1 | CASSLMVLAGARETQYF | TGTGCCAGCAGCTTAATGGTCCTAGCGGGAGCCCGGGAGACCCAGTACTTC
once | TRBJ1-2 | TRBD1 | TRBV11-3 | CASSSPGQGLWGYTF | TGTGCCAGCAGCTCTCCGGGACAGGGGCTGTGGGGCTACACCTTC
- | TRBJ1-2 | - | TRBV6-8 | CASSSIGPAWSGYTF | TGTGCCAGCAGTTCCATCGGCCCCGCTTGGAGTGGCTACACCTTC
once | TRBJ1-2 | - | TRBV6-5 | CASSTMGTERSGYTF | TGTGCCAGCAGTACCATGGGGACGGAGCGAAGTGGCTACACCTTC